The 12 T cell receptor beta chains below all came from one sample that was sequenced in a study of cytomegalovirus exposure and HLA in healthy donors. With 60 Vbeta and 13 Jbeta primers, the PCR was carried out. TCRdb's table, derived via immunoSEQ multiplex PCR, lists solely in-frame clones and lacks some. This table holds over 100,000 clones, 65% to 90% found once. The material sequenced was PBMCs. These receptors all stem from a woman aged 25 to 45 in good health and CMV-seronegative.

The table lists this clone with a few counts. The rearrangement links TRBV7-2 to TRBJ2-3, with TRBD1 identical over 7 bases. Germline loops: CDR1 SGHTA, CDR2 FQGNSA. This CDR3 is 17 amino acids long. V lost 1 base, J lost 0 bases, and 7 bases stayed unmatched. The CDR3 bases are TGTGCCAGCAGCTTAGAGGGGGCTTGGGCTAGCACAGATACGCAGTATTTT. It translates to CASSLEGAWASTDTQYF.

Here the CDR3 DNA reads TGTGCCAGCAGTTACTCCGGACAGCCCATGAACACTGAAGCTTTCTTT. The encoded protein is CASSYSGQPMNTEAFF. The genes are TRBV6-5 and TRBJ1-1; D is possibly TRBD1 (6 bases). The V gene's germline CDR1 is MNHEY and CDR2 SVGAGI. This CDR3 comprises 16 residues. V lost 0 bases and J 0 bases, leaving 11 bases between the germline ends.

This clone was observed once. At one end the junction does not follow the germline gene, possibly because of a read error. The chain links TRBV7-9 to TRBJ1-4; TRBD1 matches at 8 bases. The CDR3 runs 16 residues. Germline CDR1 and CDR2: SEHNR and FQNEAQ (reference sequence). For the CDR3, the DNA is TGTTCCAGCAGCTTAGGCCAGGGGGCCGGTAATGAAAAACTGTTTTTT. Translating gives CSSSLGQGAGNEKLFF.

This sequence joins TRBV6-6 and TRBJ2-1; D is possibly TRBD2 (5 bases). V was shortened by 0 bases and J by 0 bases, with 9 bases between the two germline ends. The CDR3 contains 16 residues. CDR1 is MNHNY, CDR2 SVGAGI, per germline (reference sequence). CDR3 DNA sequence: TGTGCCAGCAGTTACTCGGGTGGGAGCTCCTACAATGAGCAGTTCTTC. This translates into CASSYSGGSSYNEQFF.

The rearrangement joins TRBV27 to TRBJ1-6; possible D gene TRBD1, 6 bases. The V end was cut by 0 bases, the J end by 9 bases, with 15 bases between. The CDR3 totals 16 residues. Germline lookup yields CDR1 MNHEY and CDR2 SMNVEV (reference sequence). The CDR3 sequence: CASSLSRAGASSPLHF. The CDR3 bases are TGTGCCAGCAGTTTATCGAGGGCAGGGGCGAGTTCACCCCTCCACTTT.

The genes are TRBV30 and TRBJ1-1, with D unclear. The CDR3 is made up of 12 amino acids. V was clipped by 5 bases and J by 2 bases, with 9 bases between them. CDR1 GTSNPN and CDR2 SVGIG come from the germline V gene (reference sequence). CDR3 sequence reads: CAWAPSNTEAFF. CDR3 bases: TGTGCCTGGGCCCCGAGTAACACTGAAGCTTTCTTT.

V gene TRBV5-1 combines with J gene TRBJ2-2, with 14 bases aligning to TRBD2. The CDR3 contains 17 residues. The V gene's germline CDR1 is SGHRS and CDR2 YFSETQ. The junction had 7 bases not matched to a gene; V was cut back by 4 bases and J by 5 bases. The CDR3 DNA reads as TGCGCCAGCAGCCGTGGGACTAGCGGGAGTATAACCGGGGAGCTGTTTTTT. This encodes CASSRGTSGSITGELFF.

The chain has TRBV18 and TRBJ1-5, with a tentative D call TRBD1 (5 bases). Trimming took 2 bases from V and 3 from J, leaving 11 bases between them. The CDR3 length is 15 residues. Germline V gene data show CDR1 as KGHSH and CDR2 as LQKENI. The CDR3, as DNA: TGTGCCAGCTCACCAGGGTGGGGCGTCAATCAGCCCCAGCATTTT. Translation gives CASSPGWGVNQPQHF.

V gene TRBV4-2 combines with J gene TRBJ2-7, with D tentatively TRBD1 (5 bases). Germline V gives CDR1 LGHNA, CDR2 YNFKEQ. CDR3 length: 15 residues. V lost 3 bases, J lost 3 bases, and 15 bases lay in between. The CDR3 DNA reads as TGTGCCAGCAGCCACGCCACCAGGGATCGCTACGAGCAGTACTTC. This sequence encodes CASSHATRDRYEQYF.

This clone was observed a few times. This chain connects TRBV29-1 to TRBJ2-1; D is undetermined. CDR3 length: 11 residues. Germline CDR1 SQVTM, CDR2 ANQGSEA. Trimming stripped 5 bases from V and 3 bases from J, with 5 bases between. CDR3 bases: TGCAGCGTTCACTACTACAATGAGCAGTTCTTC. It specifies CSVHYYNEQFF.

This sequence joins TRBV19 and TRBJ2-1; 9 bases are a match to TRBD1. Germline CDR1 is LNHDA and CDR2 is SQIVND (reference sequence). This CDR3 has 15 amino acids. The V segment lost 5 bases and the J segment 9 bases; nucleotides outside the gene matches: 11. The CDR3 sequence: CASSSKRQGVSEQFF. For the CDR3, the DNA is TGTGCCAGTAGTTCCAAGAGACAGGGGGTCTCTGAGCAGTTCTTC.

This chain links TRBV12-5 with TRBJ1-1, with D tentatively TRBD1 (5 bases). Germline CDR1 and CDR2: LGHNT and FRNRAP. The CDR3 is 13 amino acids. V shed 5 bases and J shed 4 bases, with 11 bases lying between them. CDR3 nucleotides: TGTGCTAGTGGTCCTAGACAGTCCACTGAAGCTTTCTTT. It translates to CASGPRQSTEAFF.